These 32 T cell receptor beta chains were sequenced from one sample in a study of T cell repertoires in cytomegalovirus infection (dated by TCRdb to between 2018 and 2021). In light of the paper, this sample's treatment or condition label describes: in vitro stimulation with specific CMV peptide epitopes to enrich CMV-specific T cells. Antigens of these TCRs are unknown. The reads were generated on an Illumina HiSeq 1500. TCRdb passed the public sequencing reads through fastp at Q25 and MiXCR, retaining productive beta sequences. Entries are consolidated by CDR3 protein sequence, retaining the most common genes and DNA. The sample contains 110,000 to 150,000 distinct CDR3 sequences, around 32% of them found a single time. About 52% of the sample is held by the ten biggest clonotypes. Material: CD8+ T cells from cultured PBMCs, obtained from culture after CMV antigen stimulation. All receptors derive from a human donor in good health (CMV status not recorded). Some clones in this sample may be carry-over from other donors' samples.

The chain is built from TRBV20-1 and TRBJ2-3, with 8 bases lining up with TRBD2. The CDR3 length is 14 residues. V lost 4 bases to trimming and J lost 2 bases; unmatched junction nucleotides: 5. The germline CDR1 and CDR2 sequences are DFQATT and SNEGSKA (reference sequence). In DNA form, the CDR3 reads TGCAGTGCTATCGGGGGGGAGATCACAGATACGCAGTATTTT. This sequence encodes CSAIGGEITDTQYF.

This clonotype was detected many times. The chain recombines TRBV7-2 with TRBJ2-7; 11 positions match TRBD2. The trim removed 6 bases at V and 2 bases at J, leaving 15 bases unmatched. The CDR3 sequence is 18 residues long. The germline CDR1 and CDR2 sequences are SGHTA and FQGNSA. CDR3 bases: TGTGCCAGCAGTCTCCGCGGGCCACTAGCGGGGGACCCCTACGAGCAGTACTTC. It specifies CASSLRGPLAGDPYEQYF.

This clonotype showed up many times. The chain is built from TRBV7-2 and TRBJ2-7; 9 nucleotides match TRBD2. Looked up from germline, CDR1 is SGHTA and CDR2 is FQGNSA. V lost 4 bases to trimming and J lost 5 bases; unmatched junction nucleotides: 9. CDR3 length: 15 residues. The CDR3 loop is CASSSWPSGDDEQYF. The CDR3 nucleotides read TGTGCCAGCAGCTCCTGGCCTAGCGGGGACGACGAGCAGTACTTC.

This clonotype was seen a handful of times. CDR3 loop: CASSLFSDYEQYF. The CDR3, as DNA: TGTGCCAGCAGCTTATTCTCGGACTACGAGCAGTACTTC. The chain combines TRBV7-9 with TRBJ2-7, with unresolved D. CDR3 length: 13 residues. CDR1 SEHNR and CDR2 FQNEAQ come from the germline V gene (reference sequence). The V end lost 2 bases, the J end lost 3 bases, and 8 bases lay between the germline ends.

The V gene is TRBV4-1, the J gene TRBJ1-2; D gene uncertain. Deletions cut 3 bases from V and 4 bases from J, with 15 bases between. The CDR3 contains 15 residues. Germline V gene sequence: CDR1 MGHRA, CDR2 YSYEKL. The CDR3: CASSHPTAAIYGYTF. CDR3 coding DNA: TGCGCCAGCAGCCACCCGACGGCAGCTATCTATGGCTACACCTTC.

This clonotype was detected ten times or more. The V gene is TRBV12-3 or TRBV12-4, the J gene TRBJ2-5; 8 nucleotides line up with TRBD2. The CDR3 has 15 residues. J lost 2 bases, V lost 2 bases, and 4 bases had no gene match. The CDR3 DNA sequence: TGTGCCAGCAGTTTACCAACGGGGGGGCAAGAGACCCAGTACTTC. As protein: CASSLPTGGQETQYF.

The V call is TRBV20-1, the J call TRBJ2-1; TRBD2 matches at 8 bases. After removal of 2 bases from V and 1 base from J, the junction contained 4 bases not matched to a gene. Germline V gene data show CDR1 as DFQATT and CDR2 as SNEGSKA (reference sequence). The CDR3 has 15 residues. The CDR3 spells CSARTAGGSYNEQFF. The DNA for the CDR3 is TGCAGTGCTAGAACCGCGGGGGGATCCTACAATGAGCAGTTCTTC.

This clonotype was seen only a few times. The CDR3 DNA follows: TGTGCCAGCAGTCAGACTCCCTGGACTAGCGCCTACGAGCAGTACTTC. This translates into CASSQTPWTSAYEQYF. The gene calls are TRBV6-2 or TRBV6-3 and TRBJ2-7, with 9 bases lining up with TRBD2. Germline CDR1 is MNHEY and CDR2 is SVGEGT. The CDR3 loop spans 16 amino acids. Trimming removed 5 bases from V and 2 bases from J; junction bases left unmatched: 10.

This clonotype occurred a few times. The J gene is TRBJ2-7, the V gene TRBV6-2 or TRBV6-3; possible D gene TRBD1, 5 bases. The CDR3 is 16 residues long. The germline V gene encodes CDR1 MNHEY and CDR2 SVGEGT. The ends were cut back, 7 bases at V and 3 bases at J, with 22 bases in the middle. CDR3 residues: CASTPPRQGPLYEQYF. CDR3 nucleotide sequence: TGTGCCAGCACCCCCCCTCGGCAGGGTCCGCTCTACGAGCAGTACTTC.

The chain couples TRBV19 to TRBJ2-7; TRBD1 matches at 7 bases. V trimming: 5 bases; J trimming: 5 bases; junction bases outside the gene matches: 12. This CDR3 is built from 15 residues. The germline gives CDR1 LNHDA, CDR2 SQIVND (reference sequence). The CDR3 protein is CASSLTPGQVNEQYF. The CDR3 nucleotides are TGTGCCAGTAGTTTAACCCCCGGACAGGTCAACGAGCAGTACTTC.

This clonotype was detected ten times or more. The rearrangement uses TRBV27 and TRBJ2-1; maybe TRBD2 (6 bases). The CDR3 sequence is 17 residues long. In germline, CDR1 is MNHEY, CDR2 SMNVEV (reference sequence). The V gene lost 2 bases and the J gene lost 2 bases, with 16 bases spanning the gap. The CDR3 reads CASSLDLGGLPYNEQFF. In nucleotides, the CDR3 is TGTGCCAGCAGTTTAGATTTGGGGGGACTCCCCTACAATGAGCAGTTCTTC.

CDR3 region: CASSASRTGMETQYF. CDR3 DNA: TGTGCCAGCAGTGCGTCAAGGACAGGGATGGAGACCCAGTACTTC. This rearrangement joins TRBV6-1 to TRBJ2-5; 8 positions match TRBD1. This CDR3 has 15 amino acids. V was pared by 4 bases and J by 5 bases, with 9 bases of the junction left unmatched. The germline CDR1 and CDR2 sequences are MNHNS and SASEGT.

The gene calls are TRBV28 and TRBJ1-6; 7 bases align to TRBD1. The CDR3 has 16 residues. Germline V gives CDR1 MDHEN, CDR2 SYDVKM. The V and J ends lost 5 bases and 8 bases, in that order; junction bases with no gene match: 12. CDR3 sequence reads: CASSPQFDRVDSPLHF. CDR3 DNA: TGTGCCAGCAGTCCACAGTTCGACAGGGTGGATTCACCCCTCCACTTT.

This clonotype was observed a single time. J is TRBJ2-1 and V is TRBV12-3 or TRBV12-4; 7 nucleotides match TRBD2. The CDR3 contains 13 residues. V lost 6 bases, J lost 8 bases, and 7 bases stayed unmatched. CDR3 sequence: CASRGLGVDEQFF. CDR3 in DNA: TGTGCCAGCAGAGGACTAGGCGTCGATGAGCAGTTCTTC.

The sample holds a few counts of this clonotype. The chain couples TRBV12-3 or TRBV12-4 to TRBJ1-1, with unresolved D. The CDR3 spans 14 residues. V lost 5 bases and J lost 0, with 10 bases in between. CDR3 protein: CASSPTTVNTEAFF. As DNA, the CDR3 is TGTGCCAGCAGTCCGACGACGGTGAACACTGAAGCTTTCTTT.

The chain employs TRBV28 and TRBJ2-3; the D is unclear. Germline loops: CDR1 MDHEN, CDR2 SYDVKM. The CDR3 is made up of 15 amino acids. V was shortened by 6 bases and J by 4 bases, with 17 bases between the two germline ends. CDR3 sequence (DNA): TGTGCCAGCAGCCCACCGGGTGACTTGGCAGATACGCAGTATTTT. This translates into CASSPPGDLADTQYF.

The sample holds many counts of this clonotype. The chain links TRBV7-2 to TRBJ1-1, with a tentative D call TRBD1 (6 bases). Germline V gene data show CDR1 as SGHTA and CDR2 as FQGNSA. Trimming took off 1 base at V and 6 bases at J, with 15 bases between the two ends. The CDR3 sequence is 15 residues long. DNA for the CDR3: TGTGCCAGCAGCTTAGGGAGGGGGGGTAGCGCTGAAGCTTTCTTT. It encodes CASSLGRGGSAEAFF.

The chain combines TRBV20-1 with TRBJ2-1; 8 positions agree with TRBD2. With V trimmed by 1 base and J by 0 bases, 8 bases remained unmatched. CDR1 and CDR2 (germline): DFQATT, SNEGSKA (reference sequence). The CDR3 has 17 amino acids. CDR3 loop: CSARGSSGESSYNEQFF. The CDR3 DNA reads TGCAGTGCTAGAGGAAGTAGCGGGGAGAGCTCCTACAATGAGCAGTTCTTC.

The chain links TRBV2 to TRBJ2-1; D call uncertain. Germline CDR1 reads SNHLY; CDR2 reads FYNNEI. The ends were cut back, 7 bases at V and 0 bases at J, with 13 bases in the middle. The CDR3 totals 15 residues. The CDR3 reads CASTLDSSSYNEQFF. The CDR3 DNA reads TGTGCCAGCACCCTAGACTCGAGCTCCTACAATGAGCAGTTCTTC. The full variable domain, its missing parts supplied by reference TRBV2 and TRBJ2-1, is EPEVTQTPSHQVTQMGQEVILRCVPISNHLYFYWYRQILGQKVEFLVSFYNNEISEKSEIFDDQFSVERPDGSNFTLKIRSTKLEDSAMYFCASTLDSSSYNEQFFGPGTRLTVL.

There are many counts of this clonotype. The chain couples TRBV12-3 or TRBV12-4 to TRBJ1-5; D gene unclear. Trimming took off 5 bases at V and 0 bases at J, with 11 bases between the two ends. This CDR3 contains 15 residues. Here the CDR3 DNA reads TGTGCCAGCAGTCTACGGGTGGGTAGCAATCAGCCCCAGCATTTT. Its protein product is CASSLRVGSNQPQHF.

V gene TRBV7-6 combines with J gene TRBJ1-3; tentatively, D is TRBD1 (6 bases). The germline CDR1 and CDR2 sequences are SGHVS and FNYEAQ. V was cut by 6 bases and J by 0 bases, with 12 bases left in between. The CDR3 has 15 amino acids. The CDR3 DNA follows: TGTGCCAGCAGTCAGGGGCGGGCCTCTGGAAACACCATATATTTT. Protein: CASSQGRASGNTIYF. Full variable domain (remainder filled in from reference TRBV7-6 and TRBJ1-3): GAGVSQSPRYKVTKRGQDVALRCDPISGHVSLYWYRQALGQGPEFLTYFNYEAQQDKSGLPNDRFSAERPEGSISTLTIQRTEQRDSAMYRCASSQGRASGNTIYFGEGSWLTVV.

The chain employs TRBV2 and TRBJ2-1; 8 bases are shared with TRBD1. CDR1 SNHLY and CDR2 FYNNEI come from the germline V gene. Trimming took 4 bases from V and 6 from J; bases not matched to a gene: 8. The CDR3 is 15 amino acids. The DNA for the CDR3 is TGTGCCAGCAGTGGGGATCAGGGGGCAAGCAATGAGCAGTTCTTC. Its translation is CASSGDQGASNEQFF.

This clonotype turned up a few times. The rearrangement joins TRBV12-3 or TRBV12-4 to TRBJ2-7, with no clear D. The CDR3 contains 13 residues. Trimming left V 3 bases short and J 4 bases short, with 10 bases between. The CDR3 nucleotides are TGTGCCAGCAGTTTTTCGCCCGCTTACGAGCAGTACTTC. Amino acid sequence: CASSFSPAYEQYF.

This clonotype was seen many times. The CDR3 spells CASSSSGTGFQETQYF. The CDR3 DNA sequence: TGTGCCAGCAGCTCCTCCGGGACAGGGTTTCAAGAGACCCAGTACTTC. The chain employs TRBV7-2 and TRBJ2-5; 9 nucleotides align to TRBD1. Per germline, CDR1 SGHTA and CDR2 FQGNSA. The CDR3 is 16 residues long. J lost 2 bases, V lost 4 bases, and 8 bases had no gene match.

This clonotype was seen only a few times. V is TRBV27 and J is TRBJ1-5, with TRBD1 identical over 9 bases. J gave up 11 bases and V 5 bases, and 10 bases lay outside the gene matches. The CDR3 has 14 residues. The germline V gene has CDR1 MNHEY and CDR2 SMNVEV (reference sequence). The CDR3 region is CASSLRQGDQAQHF. The CDR3 coding sequence is TGTGCCAGCAGTCTCCGACAGGGGGACCAGGCCCAGCATTTT.

This chain connects TRBV7-6 to TRBJ1-1, with 8 bases lining up with TRBD1. The CDR3 sequence is 16 residues long. V was clipped by 1 base and J by 4 bases; unmatched bases: 8. From germline, CDR1 is SGHVS and CDR2 FNYEAQ. CDR3: CASSLGAGGLSTEAFF. Here the CDR3 DNA reads TGTGCCAGCAGCTTAGGGGCAGGGGGCTTGAGCACTGAAGCTTTCTTT. The full variable domain, with the rest looked up from reference TRBV7-6 and TRBJ1-1, is GAGVSQSPRYKVTKRGQDVALRCDPISGHVSLYWYRQALGQGPEFLTYFNYEAQQDKSGLPNDRFSAERPEGSISTLTIQRTEQRDSAMYRCASSLGAGGLSTEAFFGQGTRLTVV.

The chain uses TRBV5-4 and TRBJ1-6; no definite D call. Germline assignment: CDR1 SGHNT and CDR2 YYREEE (reference sequence). With 0 bases removed from V and 0 bases from J, the gap between germline ends came to 16 bases. The CDR3 is 19 residues long. In DNA form, the CDR3 reads TGTGCCAGCAGCTTGGGCTATGGGGATACTAGCTCCTATAATTCACCCCTCCACTTT. Encoded protein: CASSLGYGDTSSYNSPLHF.

The chain links TRBV7-6 to TRBJ2-1; 7 nucleotides match TRBD2. The ends lost 0 bases at V and 8 bases at J; junction bases unmatched: 7. This CDR3 spans 15 amino acids. In germline, CDR1 is SGHVS, CDR2 FNYEAQ. The CDR3 DNA reads TGTGCCAGCAGCTTAGCTGGCTCGGGAGGTCATGAGCAGTTCTTC. Its translation: CASSLAGSGGHEQFF.

The chain links TRBV20-1 to TRBJ2-2, with D perhaps matching TRBD1 (6 bases). The CDR3 covers 17 residues. CDR1 and CDR2 (germline): DFQATT, SNEGSKA (reference sequence). V shed 0 bases and J shed 2 bases, with 16 bases lying between them. CDR3 amino acids: CSARDPDRNFNTGELFF. In DNA form, the CDR3 reads TGCAGTGCTAGAGATCCGGACAGAAATTTTAACACCGGGGAGCTGTTTTTT.

This sequence joins TRBV4-1 and TRBJ1-4; D not resolved. CDR3 length equals 17 residues. V dropped 4 bases and J dropped 5 bases, with 20 bases sitting between them. Germline assignment: CDR1 MGHRA and CDR2 YSYEKL. The CDR3 region has the DNA TGCGCCAGCAGCCCCTCTAGAGCTCGGAGTAAGAATGAAAAACTGTTTTTT. Protein sequence: CASSPSRARSKNEKLFF.

The CDR3 coding sequence is TGTGCCAGCAGTTTAGGGTTGGGGTCCTACGAGCAGTACTTC. As protein: CASSLGLGSYEQYF. The V call is TRBV12-3 or TRBV12-4, the J call TRBJ2-7; D gene unclear. Trimming left V 1 base short and J 1 base short, with 8 bases between. The CDR3 length is 14 residues.

The gene calls are TRBV27 and TRBJ1-1, with unresolved D. The ends were cut back, 6 bases at V and 1 base at J, with 12 bases in the middle. The CDR3 loop spans 14 amino acids. CDR1 MNHEY and CDR2 SMNVEV come from the germline V gene (reference sequence). The CDR3 is CASSHGRWNTEAFF. The CDR3 coding sequence is TGTGCCAGCAGCCACGGACGGTGGAACACTGAAGCTTTCTTT.